These 23 T cell receptor beta chains were sequenced from one sample in a study of cytomegalovirus exposure and HLA in healthy donors (dated by TCRdb to the late 2010s). Receptors were amplified or captured by the immunoSEQ multiplex PCR assay. For the multiplex PCR, a mixture combining 60 forward primers for TCR Vbeta segments and 13 reverse primers for TCR Jbeta segments was used. TCRdb obtained this table from immuneACCESS and retained in-frame rearrangements with V and J assigned. These tables miss some clones; where compared with another copy, unresolved V genes account for less than half of the shortfall, and the remainder is unexplained. Here the sample has roughly 110,000 clones; 55% to 80% occur a single time. About 2% of the sample is held by the ten biggest clonotypes. The sample comprised PBMCs. The origin of the receptors is a woman aged 25 to 45 in good health and CMV-seronegative.

The gene calls are TRBV9 and TRBJ2-5; 12 bases fit TRBD2. The CDR3 is 16 residues long. Germline loops: CDR1 SGDLS, CDR2 YYNGEE. Trimming took 1 base from V and 4 from J; bases not matched to a gene: 5. Here the CDR3 DNA reads TGTGCCAGCAGCGTATCGGCACTAGCGGGAGGAGAGACCCAGTACTTC. Translated, it gives CASSVSALAGGETQYF.

The J gene is TRBJ1-1, the V gene TRBV7-3; unclear D gene. Between the trimmed V and J ends, which lost 2 bases and 1 base, there was a span of 8 bases. There are 14 residues in the CDR3. Looked up from germline, CDR1 is SGHTA and CDR2 is FQGTGA. The CDR3 sequence: CASSLGTPNTEAFF. The CDR3 DNA reads as TGTGCCAGCAGCTTAGGCACCCCGAACACTGAAGCTTTCTTT.

This clone was counted between two and nine times. CDR3 region: CASSLGLAGGRGYTF. The CDR3 DNA reads TGTGCCAGCAGCTTAGGGTTGGCAGGGGGACGGGGCTACACCTTC. This chain joins TRBV7-6 and TRBJ1-2; 7 bases fit TRBD1. From germline, CDR1 is SGHVS and CDR2 FNYEAQ. This CDR3 comprises 15 residues. With 1 base clipped from V and 8 bases from J, the junction kept 10 bases outside the gene matches.

This chain links TRBV28 with TRBJ2-1; TRBD2 might be the D (5 bases). Trimming took off 3 bases at V and 5 bases at J, with 5 bases between the two ends. The CDR3 loop spans 12 amino acids. In germline, CDR1 is MDHEN, CDR2 SYDVKM. CDR3 region: CASSFGDNEQFF. The CDR3 bases are TGTGCCAGCAGTTTCGGGGACAATGAGCAGTTCTTC.

This chain connects TRBV7-9 to TRBJ2-5; D not certain. In germline, CDR1 is SEHNR, CDR2 FQNEAQ (reference sequence). The CDR3 has 12 amino acids. The V gene lost 2 bases and the J gene lost 4 bases, with 5 bases spanning the gap. In DNA, the CDR3 is TGTGCCAGCAGCTTAAGCCGAGAGACCCAGTACTTC. It codes for CASSLSRETQYF.

This chain uses TRBV6-1 with TRBJ1-1; unclear D gene. Trimming shortened V by 3 bases and J by 1 base, and 6 bases separated the two germline ends. The V gene's germline CDR1 is MNHNS and CDR2 SASEGT. The CDR3 totals 13 residues. CDR3: CASSENWNTEAFF. The DNA for the CDR3 is TGTGCCAGCAGTGAGAACTGGAACACTGAAGCTTTCTTT.

The CDR3 is CASSQPPGETQYF. The CDR3 coding sequence is TGTGCCAGCAGCCAACCACCGGGGGAGACCCAGTACTTC. This chain joins TRBV11-2 and TRBJ2-5; tentatively, D is TRBD2 (5 bases). Germline CDR1 and CDR2: SGHAT and FQNNGV. The V gene lost 5 bases and the J gene lost 5 bases, with 12 bases spanning the gap. This CDR3 has 13 residues. Using reference TRBV11-2 and TRBJ2-5 for the parts outside the CDR3, the full variable domain is EAGVAQSPRYKIIEKRQSVAFWCNPISGHATLYWYQQILGQGPKLLIQFQNNGVVDDSQLPKDRFSAERLKGVDSTLKIQPAKLEDSAVYLCASSQPPGETQYFGPGTRLLVL.

This clone was picked up a small number of times. The chain is built from TRBV7-8 and TRBJ2-3; 7 bases align to TRBD2. The CDR3 runs 16 residues. Germline V lookup: CDR1 SGHVS, CDR2 FQNEAQ. V shed 3 bases and J 0 bases; nucleotides not matched to a gene: 6. DNA for the CDR3: TGTGCCAGCAGCTTCCCGGCTAGCGGTAGCACAGATACGCAGTATTTT. Translated, it gives CASSFPASGSTDTQYF.

This sequence joins TRBV9 and TRBJ2-6, with a tentative D call TRBD2 (6 bases). The CDR3 has 15 amino acids. V lost 0 bases to trimming and J lost 2 bases, with 6 bases between them. Germline-derived CDR1 and CDR2 are SGDLS and YYNGEE. This CDR3 is CASSVGGTGANVLTF. The CDR3 DNA follows: TGTGCCAGCAGCGTAGGCGGGACTGGGGCCAACGTCCTGACTTTC. Together with reference TRBV9 and TRBJ2-6, the CDR3 gives the full variable domain: DSGVTQTPKHLITATGQRVTLRCSPRSGDLSVYWYQQSLDQGLQFLIQYYNGEERAKGNILERFSAQQFPDLHSELNLSSLELGDSALYFCASSVGGTGANVLTFGAGSRLTVL.

The chain is built from TRBV5-1 and TRBJ2-3; weak D call: TRBD2 (5 bases). The CDR3 totals 15 residues. V lost 0 bases to trimming and J lost 0 bases, with 8 bases between them. CDR1 and CDR2 from the germline V gene are SGHRS and YFSETQ. The CDR3 spells CASSLGWTSTDTQYF. The CDR3 DNA reads TGCGCCAGCAGCTTGGGGTGGACTAGCACAGATACGCAGTATTTT.

CDR3 sequence: CASRVTGGYSANTEAFF. The CDR3 coding sequence is TGTGCCAGCAGGGTCACAGGGGGTTATAGCGCAAACACTGAAGCTTTCTTT. This chain connects TRBV27 to TRBJ1-1; 8 bases map to TRBD1. Trimming at V came to 6 bases and at J to 2 bases, leaving 14 bases not matched to a gene. In germline, CDR1 is MNHEY, CDR2 SMNVEV (reference sequence). The CDR3 sequence is 17 residues long.

The rearrangement joins TRBV5-4 to TRBJ1-3; 9 bases agree with TRBD1. CDR1 is SGHNT and CDR2 is YYREEE in the germline V gene (reference sequence). The V and J ends lost 0 bases and 0 bases, in that order; junction bases with no gene match: 1. The CDR3 contains 16 residues. The CDR3 DNA is TGTGCCAGCAGCTTGGGGGACAGGGACTCTGGAAACACCATATATTTT. Translating it yields CASSLGDRDSGNTIYF.

The chain has TRBV5-6 and TRBJ1-4; D not resolved. The CDR3 consists of 14 residues. Deletions cut 2 bases from V and 7 bases from J, with 12 bases between. Germline V CDR1 and CDR2: SGHDT, YYEEEE. CDR3 residues: CASSLVFPGEKLFF. For the CDR3, the DNA is TGTGCCAGCAGCTTAGTCTTTCCCGGTGAAAAACTGTTTTTT.

On this clone itself: Within the sample, other DNA sequences also encode this same CDR3. This chain joins TRBV7-6 and TRBJ1-3, with 8 bases matching TRBD1. With V trimmed by 1 base and J by 7 bases, 6 bases remained unmatched. The CDR3 extends over 15 amino acids. Germline V CDR1 and CDR2: SGHVS, FNYEAQ. The CDR3 sequence is CASSLGPGGGNTIYF. DNA for the CDR3: TGTGCCAGCAGCTTAGGGCCAGGGGGCGGGAACACCATATATTTT.

The chain uses TRBV5-6 and TRBJ1-2; 8 positions agree with TRBD1. There are 16 residues in the CDR3. Germline-derived CDR1 and CDR2 are SGHDT and YYEEEE. Trimming took 1 base from V and 4 from J; bases not matched to a gene: 9. CDR3 sequence (DNA): TGTGCCAGCAGCTTGATCGGTAACAGGGGGTCCTATGGCTACACCTTC. Translating it yields CASSLIGNRGSYGYTF.

The chain is built from TRBV20-1 and TRBJ1-1; D uncertain. There are 11 residues in the CDR3. V lost 2 bases to trimming and J lost 3 bases, with 4 bases between them. The germline gives CDR1 DFQATT, CDR2 SNEGSKA (reference sequence). CDR3 in amino acids: CSARPYTEAFF. CDR3 bases: TGCAGTGCTAGACCATACACTGAAGCTTTCTTT.

V is TRBV6-4 and J is TRBJ2-3, with 13 bases matching TRBD2. The J segment lost 1 base and the V segment lost 4 bases, leaving 5 bases of the junction unmatched. The CDR3 extends over 17 amino acids. CDR1 is MRHNA, CDR2 SNTAGT, per germline. The chain's CDR3 is CASSGTSGSPGTDTQYF. The CDR3 bases are TGTGCCAGCAGTGGGACTAGCGGGAGCCCCGGCACAGATACGCAGTATTTT.

This chain connects TRBV7-8 to TRBJ2-2; 9 bases align to TRBD2. The CDR3 is 16 amino acids. Losses at the gene ends were 0 bases for V and 4 bases for J; bases not matched to a gene: 3. CDR1 and CDR2 from the germline V gene are SGHVS and FQNEAQ. CDR3 in amino acids: CASSLAAGGRTGELFF. CDR3 DNA: TGTGCCAGCAGCTTAGCGGCGGGAGGGCGCACCGGGGAGCTGTTTTTT.

The gene calls are TRBV7-2 and TRBJ1-5; D remains ambiguous. Trimming took off 0 bases at V and 2 bases at J, with 5 bases between the two ends. The germline V gene encodes CDR1 SGHTA and CDR2 FQGNSA. The CDR3 is made up of 14 amino acids. The CDR3 region is CASSLASGNQPQHF. The DNA for the CDR3 is TGTGCCAGCAGCTTAGCGTCAGGCAATCAGCCCCAGCATTTT.

The V and J genes are TRBV7-9 and TRBJ2-7; 11 nucleotides match TRBD2. V trimming: 6 bases; J trimming: 4 bases; junction bases outside the gene matches: 8. Per the germline V gene, CDR1 is SEHNR and CDR2 is FQNEAQ (reference sequence). The CDR3 length is 15 residues. The CDR3 DNA reads as TGTGCCAGCAGTTCTTCCCTAGCGGGAGGTTACGAGCAGTACTTC. It is translated as CASSSSLAGGYEQYF.

The chain combines TRBV18 with TRBJ2-7; 10 bases map to TRBD1. J gave up 3 bases and V 0 bases, and 2 bases lay outside the gene matches. This CDR3 is 15 amino acids long. Germline CDR1 KGHSH, CDR2 LQKENI. CDR3 loop: CASSPPRTGGYEQYF. The CDR3 DNA reads as TGTGCCAGCTCACCACCCAGGACAGGGGGCTACGAGCAGTACTTC. The full variable domain, rest sourced from reference TRBV18 and TRBJ2-7, is NAGVMQNPRHLVRRRGQEARLRCSPMKGHSHVYWYRQLPEEGLKFMVYLQKENIIDESGMPKERFSAEFPKEGPSILRIQQVVRGDSAAYFCASSPPRTGGYEQYFGPGTRLTVT.

V is TRBV12-5 and J is TRBJ2-1; maybe TRBD2 (7 bases). Germline CDR1 reads LGHNT; CDR2 reads FRNRAP. This CDR3 has 13 amino acids. V was trimmed by 2 bases and J by 8 bases, leaving 10 bases between them. Here the CDR3 reads CASGLSGGDEQFF. The DNA for the CDR3 is TGTGCTAGTGGTTTGTCGGGGGGCGATGAGCAGTTCTTC.

This clone was seen a few times. The chain combines TRBV28 with TRBJ1-6, with D unresolved. The CDR3 is 11 amino acids. V was pared by 3 bases and J by 13 bases, with 7 bases between. Per the germline V gene, CDR1 is MDHEN and CDR2 is SYDVKM. The CDR3 region has the DNA TGTGCCAGCAGTTTCTTCTCGCCCCTCCACTTT. Protein sequence: CASSFFSPLHF.